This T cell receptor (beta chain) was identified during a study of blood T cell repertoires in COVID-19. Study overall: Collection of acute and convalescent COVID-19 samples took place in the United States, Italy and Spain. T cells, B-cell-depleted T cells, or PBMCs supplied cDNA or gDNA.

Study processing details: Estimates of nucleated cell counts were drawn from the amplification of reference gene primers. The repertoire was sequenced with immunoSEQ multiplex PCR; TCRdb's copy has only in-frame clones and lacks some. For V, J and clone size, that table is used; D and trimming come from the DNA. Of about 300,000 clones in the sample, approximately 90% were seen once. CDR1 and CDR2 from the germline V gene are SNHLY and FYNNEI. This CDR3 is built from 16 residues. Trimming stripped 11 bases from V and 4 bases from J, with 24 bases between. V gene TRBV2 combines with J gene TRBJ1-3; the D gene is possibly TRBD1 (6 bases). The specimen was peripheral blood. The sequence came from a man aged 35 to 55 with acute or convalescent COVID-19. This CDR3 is CACHMGHPLEGNTIYF. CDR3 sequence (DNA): TGTGCCTGCCACATGGGACATCCTCTTGAGGGAAACACCATATATTTT.